This is a list of T cell receptor beta chains from one sample in a study of T cell repertoires in cytomegalovirus infection. No cognate antigen is known for these TCRs. Each CDR3 protein gets one entry after TCRdb re-called the reads with MiXCR. The sample holds about 500,000 distinct CDR3 sequences; 33% are singletons and the top ten take about 17%. Sequenced material: cultured PBMCs, taken from culture after CMV antigen stimulation. These TCRs come from a human donor in good health (CMV status not recorded). Some clones in this sample may be carry-over from other donors' samples. The CDR3 runs from the conserved cysteine through the conserved F or W. The D gene is left open where the match is weak. Not every row has a clone size; where given, it reads once, few, many or a size class.

j_call	v_call	d_call	clone_size	cdr3_aa	cdr3_nt
TRBJ2-2	TRBV7-2	-	many	CASSSTRNTGELFF	TGTGCCAGCAGTTCTACTCGGAACACCGGGGAGCTGTTTTTT
TRBJ2-7	TRBV28	TRBD1	-	CASSLIGAGGWYEQYF	TGTGCCAGCAGTCTAATCGGGGCAGGGGGATGGTACGAGCAGTACTTC
TRBJ2-6	TRBV7-9	TRBD1	-	CASSPRGQGTGANVLTF	TGTGCCAGCAGCCCGAGGGGACAGGGAACTGGGGCCAACGTCCTGACTTTC
TRBJ2-3	TRBV12-3/TRBV12-4	-	once	CASSMGGGTDTQYF	TGTGCCAGCAGTATGGGGGGCGGGACAGATACGCAGTATTTT
TRBJ2-5	TRBV20-1	TRBD1	-	CSAIPRQGQETQYF	TGCAGTGCCATCCCCCGACAGGGACAAGAGACCCAGTACTTC
TRBJ2-1	TRBV7-2	TRBD2	few	CASRPGGPAEQFF	TGTGCCAGCAGGCCGGGAGGGCCTGCTGAGCAGTTCTTC
TRBJ1-2	TRBV7-2	TRBD1	many	CASSLGTGRNYGYTF	TGTGCCAGCAGCTTAGGGACAGGAAGGAACTATGGCTACACCTTC
TRBJ2-1	TRBV7-2	TRBD2	-	CASRRTSGTGNEQFF	TGTGCCAGCAGGCGGACTAGCGGGACGGGCAATGAGCAGTTCTTC
TRBJ1-2	TRBV12-3/TRBV12-4	-	-	CASSSTGRHYGYTF	TGTGCCAGCAGTTCTACGGGACGGCACTATGGCTACACCTTC
TRBJ1-1	TRBV6-6	TRBD1	-	CASRQGTAFF	TGTGCCAGCCGACAGGGGACGGCTTTCTTT
TRBJ2-7	TRBV20-1	-	-	CSGLPLTAYEQYF	TGCAGTGGCCTACCTTTGACAGCCTACGAGCAGTACTTC
TRBJ2-1	TRBV4-1	-	-	CASSPYTSSHEQFF	TGCGCCAGCAGCCCCTATACTAGTTCCCATGAGCAGTTCTTC